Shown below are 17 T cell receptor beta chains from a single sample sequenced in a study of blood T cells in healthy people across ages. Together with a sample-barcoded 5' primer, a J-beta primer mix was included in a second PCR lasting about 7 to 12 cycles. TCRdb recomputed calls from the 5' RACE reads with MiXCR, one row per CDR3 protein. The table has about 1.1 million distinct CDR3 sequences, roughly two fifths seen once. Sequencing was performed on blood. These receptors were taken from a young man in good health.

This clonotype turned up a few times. The CDR3 sequence is CSANRGQTEAFF. The CDR3 coding sequence is TGCAGTGCTAACAGGGGGCAAACTGAAGCTTTCTTT. V gene TRBV20-1 combines with J gene TRBJ1-1; 9 positions match TRBD1. The CDR3 contains 12 residues. After removal of 4 bases from V and 5 bases from J, the junction contained 2 bases not matched to a gene. Germline assignment: CDR1 DFQATT and CDR2 SNEGSKA (reference sequence).

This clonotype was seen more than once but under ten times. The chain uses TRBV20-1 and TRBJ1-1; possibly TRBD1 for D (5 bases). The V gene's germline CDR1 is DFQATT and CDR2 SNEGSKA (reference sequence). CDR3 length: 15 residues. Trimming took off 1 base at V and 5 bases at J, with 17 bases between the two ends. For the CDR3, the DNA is TGCAGTGCTAGAGCCCCGGGGGGGGAAAGAACTGAAGCTTTCTTT. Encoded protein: CSARAPGGERTEAFF.

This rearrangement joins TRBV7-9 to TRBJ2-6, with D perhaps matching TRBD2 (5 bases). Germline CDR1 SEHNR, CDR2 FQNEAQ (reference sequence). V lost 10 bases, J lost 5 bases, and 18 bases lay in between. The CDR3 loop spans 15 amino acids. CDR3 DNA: TGTGCCACTCTTTGGGAGAGGATGAGGGCCAACGTCCTGACTTTC. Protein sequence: CATLWERMRANVLTF.

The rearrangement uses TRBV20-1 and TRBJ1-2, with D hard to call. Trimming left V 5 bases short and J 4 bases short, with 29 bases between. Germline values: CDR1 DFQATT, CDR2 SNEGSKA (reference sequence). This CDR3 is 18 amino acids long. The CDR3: CSARTQTVRESILYGYTF. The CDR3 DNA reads TGCAGTGCTCGCACCCAGACGGTCCGGGAGTCGATTCTCTATGGCTACACCTTC.

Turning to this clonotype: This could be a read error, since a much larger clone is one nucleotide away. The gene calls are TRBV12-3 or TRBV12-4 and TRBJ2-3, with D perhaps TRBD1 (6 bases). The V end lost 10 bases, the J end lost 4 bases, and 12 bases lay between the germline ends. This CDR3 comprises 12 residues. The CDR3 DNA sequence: TGTGCCAACAACCAGGGGTCAGATACGCAGTATTTT. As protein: CANNQGSDTQYF.

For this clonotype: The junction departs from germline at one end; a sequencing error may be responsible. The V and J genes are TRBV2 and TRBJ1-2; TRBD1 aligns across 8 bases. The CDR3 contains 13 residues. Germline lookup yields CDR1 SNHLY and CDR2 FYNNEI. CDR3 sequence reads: CASKSQGVDGHTF. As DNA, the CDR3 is TGTGCCAGCAAATCACAGGGGGTCGATGGCCACACCTTC.

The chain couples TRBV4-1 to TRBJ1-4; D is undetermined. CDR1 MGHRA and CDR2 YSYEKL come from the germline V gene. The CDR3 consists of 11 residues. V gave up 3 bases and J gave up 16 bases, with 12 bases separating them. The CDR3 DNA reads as TGCGCCAGCAGCCAGGGGTACGACGCGTTTTTT. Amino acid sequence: CASSQGYDAFF.

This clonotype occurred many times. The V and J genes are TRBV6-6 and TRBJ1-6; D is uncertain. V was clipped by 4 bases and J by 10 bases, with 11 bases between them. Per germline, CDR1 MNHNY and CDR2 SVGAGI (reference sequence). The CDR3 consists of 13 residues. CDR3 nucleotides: TGTGCCAGCAGTTCTAGGGTCCAGTCACCCCTCCACTTT. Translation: CASSSRVQSPLHF.

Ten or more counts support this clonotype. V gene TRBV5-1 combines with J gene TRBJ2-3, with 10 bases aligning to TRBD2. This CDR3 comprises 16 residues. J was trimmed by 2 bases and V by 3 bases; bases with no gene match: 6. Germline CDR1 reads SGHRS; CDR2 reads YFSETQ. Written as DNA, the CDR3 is TGCGCCAGCAGCTCGGGACTAGCGCTTCCCACAGATACGCAGTATTTT. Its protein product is CASSSGLALPTDTQYF.

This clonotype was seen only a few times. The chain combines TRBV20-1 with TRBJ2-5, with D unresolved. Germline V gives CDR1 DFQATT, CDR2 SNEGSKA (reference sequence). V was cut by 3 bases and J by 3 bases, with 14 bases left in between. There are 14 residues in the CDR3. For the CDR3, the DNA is TGCAGTGCTAGTCGGTTGGCAGGCGAAGAGACCCAGTACTTC. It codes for CSASRLAGEETQYF.

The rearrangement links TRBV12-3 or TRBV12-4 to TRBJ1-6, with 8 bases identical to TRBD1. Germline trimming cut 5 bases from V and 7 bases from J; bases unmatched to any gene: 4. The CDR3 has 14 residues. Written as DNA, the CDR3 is TGTGCCAGCAGTGCAGGGGGCACGAATTCACCCCTCCACTTT. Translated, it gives CASSAGGTNSPLHF.

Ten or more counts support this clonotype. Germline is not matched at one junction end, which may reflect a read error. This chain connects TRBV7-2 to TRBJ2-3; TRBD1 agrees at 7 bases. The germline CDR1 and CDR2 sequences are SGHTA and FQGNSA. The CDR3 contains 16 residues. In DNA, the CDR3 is TGCGCCAGCAGCTTGGTAGGGGGCGCAAGCACAGATACGCAGTATTTT. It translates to CASSLVGGASTDTQYF.

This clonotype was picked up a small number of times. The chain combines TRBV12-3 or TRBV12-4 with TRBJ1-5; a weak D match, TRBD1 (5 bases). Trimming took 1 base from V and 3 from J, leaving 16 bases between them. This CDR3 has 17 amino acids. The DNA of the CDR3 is TGTGCCAGCAGTTTAGGGTGTGGGCAGGGTAACAATCAGCCCCAGCATTTT. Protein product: CASSLGCGQGNNQPQHF.

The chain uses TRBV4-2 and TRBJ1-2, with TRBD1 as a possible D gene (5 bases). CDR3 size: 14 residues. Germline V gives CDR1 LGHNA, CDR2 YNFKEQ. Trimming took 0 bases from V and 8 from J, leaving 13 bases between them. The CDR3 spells CASSQDRRGKGYTF. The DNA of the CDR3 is TGTGCCAGCAGCCAAGATCGGCGGGGCAAAGGCTACACCTTC.

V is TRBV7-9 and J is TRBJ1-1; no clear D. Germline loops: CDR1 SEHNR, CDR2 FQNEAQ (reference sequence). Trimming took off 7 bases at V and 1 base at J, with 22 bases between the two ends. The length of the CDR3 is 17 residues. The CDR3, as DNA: TGTGCCAGCACCCCAAGGACCGGGGTGAAGGGGAACACTGAAGCTTTCTTT. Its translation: CASTPRTGVKGNTEAFF.

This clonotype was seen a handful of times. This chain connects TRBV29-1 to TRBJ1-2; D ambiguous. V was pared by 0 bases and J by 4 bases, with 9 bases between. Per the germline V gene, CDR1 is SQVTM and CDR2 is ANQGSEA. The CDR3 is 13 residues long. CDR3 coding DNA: TGCAGCGTTGAAGATCGTCAAGGCTATGGCTACACCTTC. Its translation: CSVEDRQGYGYTF.

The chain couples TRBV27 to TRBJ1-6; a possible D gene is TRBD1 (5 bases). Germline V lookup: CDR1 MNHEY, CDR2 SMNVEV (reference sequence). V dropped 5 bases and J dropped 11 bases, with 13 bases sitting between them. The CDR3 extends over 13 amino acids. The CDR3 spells CASSKGYSTPLHF. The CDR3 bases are TGTGCCAGCAGTAAGGGGTATTCAACACCCCTCCACTTT.